These 17 T cell receptor beta chains share one sample of origin, sequenced in a study of blood T cell repertoires in COVID-19. Here immunoSEQ multiplex PCR was the method, and the copy in TCRdb shows in-frame clones only, minus some. There are about 170,000 clones in the sample; 70% to 85% occur only once, and 12% lies in the top ten. Sample: PBMCs or T cells enriched from blood (not recorded which). The receptors here all came from a man aged 45-65 years who had recovered from COVID-19.

The V call is TRBV11-1, the J call TRBJ1-3; D perhaps matches TRBD1 (6 bases). CDR1 SGHAT and CDR2 FQDESV come from the germline V gene (reference sequence). This CDR3 region has 16 residues. The ends were cut back, 5 bases at V and 3 bases at J, with 17 bases in the middle. CDR3 in amino acids: CASSPTIQGRGNTIYF. CDR3 DNA: TGTGCCAGCAGCCCTACGATACAGGGACGTGGAAACACCATATATTTT.

The chain links TRBV7-6 to TRBJ1-1, with D possibly matching TRBD1 (6 bases). V shed 1 base and J shed 5 bases, with 14 bases lying between them. Germline CDR1 SGHVS, CDR2 FNYEAQ. The CDR3 runs 15 residues. The CDR3 bases are TGTGCCAGCAGCTTAGAGGGGGACCCCGGGACTGAAGCTTTCTTT. This sequence encodes CASSLEGDPGTEAFF.

The V call is TRBV4-1, the J call TRBJ1-5; D remains ambiguous. Germline lookup yields CDR1 MGHRA and CDR2 YSYEKL. The V end was cut by 3 bases, the J end by 2 bases, with 14 bases between. The CDR3 has 16 amino acids. CDR3 sequence (DNA): TGCGCCAGCAGCCACGGGGAGGGAACGGGCAATCAGCCCCAGCATTTT. Encoded protein: CASSHGEGTGNQPQHF.

The chain employs TRBV4-3 and TRBJ2-3; TRBD1 matches at 7 bases. V lost 1 base to trimming and J lost 0 bases; unmatched junction nucleotides: 1. Germline loops: CDR1 LGHNA, CDR2 YSLEER. The length of the CDR3 is 15 residues. The CDR3 reads CASSQGQGSTDTQYF. The CDR3 coding sequence is TGCGCCAGCAGCCAAGGACAGGGTAGCACAGATACGCAGTATTTT.

This chain uses TRBV5-1 with TRBJ2-2; TRBD1 matches 8 bases. This CDR3 is built from 16 residues. V shed 4 bases and J 1 base; nucleotides not matched to a gene: 6. CDR1 is SGHRS and CDR2 is YFSETQ in the germline V gene. CDR3 region: CASSVRTGKNTGELFF. CDR3 sequence (DNA): TGCGCCAGCAGCGTCCGGACAGGGAAGAACACCGGGGAGCTGTTTTTT.

The chain carries TRBV6-5 and TRBJ2-3; D is uncertain. The V end lost 5 bases, the J end lost 1 base, and 13 bases lay between the germline ends. This CDR3 has 15 residues. Germline V gene lookup returns CDR1 MNHEY and CDR2 SVGAGI. Here the CDR3 DNA reads TGTGCCAGCAGTCCAGTGACAAGCCGCACAGATACGCAGTATTTT. Residues: CASSPVTSRTDTQYF.

The rearrangement joins TRBV5-1 to TRBJ1-6; the D gene is possibly TRBD1 (5 bases). This CDR3 spans 15 amino acids. Germline CDR1 SGHRS, CDR2 YFSETQ. Trimming took 7 bases from V and 5 from J, leaving 16 bases between them. CDR3 sequence: CASSPRTHDNSPLHF. For the CDR3, the DNA is TGCGCCAGCTCCCCAAGGACACATGATAATTCACCCCTCCACTTT. Full variable domain (rest looked up from reference TRBV5-1 and TRBJ1-6): KAGVTQTPRYLIKTRGQQVTLSCSPISGHRSVSWYQQTPGQGLQFLFEYFSETQRNKGNFPGRFSGRQFSNSRSEMNVSTLELGDSALYLCASSPRTHDNSPLHFGNGTRLTVT.

Concerning this clone itself: Its ends do not fully match the called genes, so a read error is possible. The rearrangement joins TRBV4-2 to TRBJ1-4, with no clear D. Germline CDR1 and CDR2: LGHNA and YNFKEQ. This CDR3 region has 14 residues. The CDR3 reads CASSQDEGNEKLFF. The CDR3 DNA sequence: TGTGCCAGCAGTCAAGACGAGGGTAACGAAAAACTGTTTTTT.

This rearrangement joins TRBV27 to TRBJ1-6, with 8 bases fitting TRBD1. V lost 8 bases, J lost 10 bases, and 16 bases stayed unmatched. The germline CDR1 and CDR2 sequences are MNHEY and SMNVEV (reference sequence). The CDR3 is 16 amino acids. The CDR3 reads CASGRTTAGGRSPLHF. The CDR3 DNA is TGTGCCAGCGGTAGAACTACCGCAGGGGGCCGGTCACCCCTCCACTTT.

V gene TRBV12-3 or TRBV12-4 combines with J gene TRBJ2-5; D is unclear. Trimming shortened V by 6 bases and J by 6 bases, and 14 bases separated the two germline ends. This CDR3 has 13 residues. The CDR3 loop is CASSEMTRKTQYF. The CDR3 DNA sequence: TGTGCCAGCAGCGAGATGACACGGAAGACCCAGTACTTC.

J is TRBJ1-3 and V is TRBV6-5, with 9 bases that match TRBD1. This CDR3 has 15 amino acids. Trimming at V came to 4 bases and at J to 16 bases, leaving 17 bases not matched to a gene. Germline CDR1 is MNHEY and CDR2 is SVGAGI. This CDR3 is CASSSIPGQGLLSYF. Here the CDR3 DNA reads TGTGCCAGCAGTTCTATCCCGGGACAGGGCCTCCTCTCGTATTTT.

This clone was seen only once. The sample holds other DNA sequences that translate to the same CDR3. The V call is TRBV28, the J call TRBJ2-7, with 7 positions matching TRBD1. The V and J ends lost 5 bases and 6 bases, in that order; junction bases with no gene match: 16. The CDR3 loop spans 16 amino acids. Germline CDR1 and CDR2: MDHEN and SYDVKM. CDR3 sequence: CASSPPTGPVLGEQYF. The CDR3 DNA reads TGTGCCAGCAGTCCGCCGACAGGGCCCGTATTAGGCGAGCAGTACTTC.

The rearrangement links TRBV10-3 to TRBJ2-3; 11 bases are shared with TRBD2. Germline-derived CDR1 and CDR2 are ENHRY and SYGVKD. J was trimmed by 2 bases and V by 2 bases; bases with no gene match: 9. The CDR3 sequence is 18 residues long. Here the CDR3 reads CAISELRSGGDTTDTQYF. In DNA, the CDR3 is TGTGCCATCAGTGAGCTCCGTAGCGGGGGGGACACCACAGATACGCAGTATTTT.

The gene calls are TRBV5-6 and TRBJ2-7; weak D call: TRBD1 (5 bases). Trimming took off 4 bases at V and 7 bases at J, with 15 bases between the two ends. In germline, CDR1 is SGHDT, CDR2 YYEEEE. CDR3 length: 13 amino acids. DNA for the CDR3: TGTGCCAGCAGCCAGATTCAGGGTAGGGAGCAGTACTTC. It translates to CASSQIQGREQYF.

The V gene is TRBV10-3, the J gene TRBJ1-1, with D uncertain. V shed 6 bases and J shed 0 bases, with 8 bases lying between them. The CDR3 has 13 amino acids. Germline V gives CDR1 ENHRY, CDR2 SYGVKD. In DNA form, the CDR3 reads TGTGCCATCAGGGTCGACATGAACACTGAAGCTTTCTTT. Translation: CAIRVDMNTEAFF.

This sequence joins TRBV10-3 and TRBJ2-2, with D maybe TRBD1 (5 bases). The V end was cut by 10 bases, the J end by 5 bases, with 20 bases between. CDR3 length: 15 residues. Germline-derived CDR1 and CDR2 are ENHRY and SYGVKD. CDR3 coding DNA: TGTGCCACCGGATCAGGGCTACTTATTACCGGGGAGCTGTTTTTT. Its translation is CATGSGLLITGELFF.

The V and J genes are TRBV5-1 and TRBJ1-2; 8 bases agree with TRBD1. Germline V gene sequence: CDR1 SGHRS, CDR2 YFSETQ. The CDR3 runs 19 residues. The ends lost 0 bases at V and 0 bases at J; junction bases unmatched: 13. The CDR3 is CASSLAGGQGAAANYGYTF. The CDR3 region has the DNA TGCGCCAGCAGCTTGGCTGGGGGGCAGGGGGCTGCCGCTAACTATGGCTACACCTTC.